The 10 T cell receptor beta chains presented below share a single source sample, sequenced in a study of regulatory and conventional T cells in RAG deficiency. TCRdb keeps only in-frame clones here, not all; method: immunoSEQ multiplex PCR. The sample carries 30,000 to 40,000 clones, around 76% recorded once. Genomic DNA came from blood conventional CD4+ T cells gated CD25-low CD127-high. This sample was also put to use in a study of regulatory T cells. This second study notes: The primer mix had 52 TRBV and 13 TRBJ primers.

The sample taken for sequencing was CD4+ effector T cells sorted from blood. These receptors were collected from a human donor in good health.

This clone was observed a few times. This chain uses TRBV2 with TRBJ2-7; no reliable D call. Between the trimmed V and J ends, which lost 8 bases and 2 bases, there was a span of 10 bases. Germline V gene sequence: CDR1 SNHLY, CDR2 FYNNEI. The CDR3 is 12 amino acids. The CDR3 reads CASGQDTYEQYF. In DNA form, the CDR3 reads TGTGCCAGCGGCCAGGATACCTACGAGCAGTACTTC. The variable domain in full, completed from reference TRBV2 and TRBJ2-7, reads EPEVTQTPSHQVTQMGQEVILRCVPISNHLYFYWYRQILGQKVEFLVSFYNNEISEKSEIFDDQFSVERPDGSNFTLKIRSTKLEDSAMYFCASGQDTYEQYFGPGTRLTVT.

V is TRBV5-4 and J is TRBJ1-1; 10 bases fit TRBD1. CDR3 size: 15 residues. The J segment lost 1 base and the V segment lost 4 bases, leaving 4 bases of the junction unmatched. The V gene's germline CDR1 is SGHNT and CDR2 YYREEE (reference sequence). The CDR3: CASSPRQGANTEAFF. CDR3 bases: TGTGCCAGCAGCCCGAGACAGGGGGCGAACACTGAAGCTTTCTTT.

The CDR3: CASSRGQAGNTIYF. CDR3 nucleotide sequence: TGCGCCAGCAGCCGAGGACAGGCTGGAAACACCATATATTTT. The rearrangement uses TRBV5-1 and TRBJ1-3, with 7 bases identical to TRBD1. Trimming removed 4 bases from V and 2 bases from J; junction bases left unmatched: 3. This CDR3 comprises 14 residues. Germline lookup yields CDR1 SGHRS and CDR2 YFSETQ.

This sequence joins TRBV18 and TRBJ2-2; 10 bases are a match to TRBD1. V was clipped by 6 bases and J by 7 bases; unmatched bases: 5. Germline V gene lookup returns CDR1 KGHSH and CDR2 LQKENI. The CDR3 extends over 14 amino acids. The CDR3 here is CASSRQGAHGELFF. CDR3 DNA sequence: TGTGCCAGCTCCCGACAGGGGGCGCACGGGGAGCTGTTTTTT.

This clone is a singleton in its sample. The J gene is TRBJ1-6, the V gene TRBV4-1, with 7 bases identical to TRBD1. Germline CDR1 MGHRA, CDR2 YSYEKL. This CDR3 comprises 18 residues. V shed 2 bases and J 8 bases; nucleotides not matched to a gene: 15. CDR3 sequence reads: CASSQKPTMTGIDSPLHF. The CDR3 nucleotides read TGCGCCAGCAGCCAAAAGCCTACGATGACAGGGATAGATTCACCCCTCCACTTT.

DNA of the CDR3: TGTGCCAGCAGCTTGGGAGCGGTAGGGAGCCAGGAGCAGTACTTC. Translation gives CASSLGAVGSQEQYF. The rearrangement links TRBV7-9 to TRBJ2-7, with D perhaps matching TRBD2 (5 bases). V was trimmed by 3 bases and J by 7 bases, leaving 19 bases between them. CDR1 and CDR2 (germline): SEHNR, FQNEAQ (reference sequence). The CDR3 is 15 residues long.

The J gene is TRBJ1-1, the V gene TRBV5-4; 9 positions match TRBD1. The CDR3 has 15 amino acids. The J segment lost 4 bases and the V segment lost 4 bases, leaving 8 bases of the junction unmatched. Germline V gene data show CDR1 as SGHNT and CDR2 as YYREEE (reference sequence). Written as DNA, the CDR3 is TGTGCCAGCAGCCGGGACAGGGAAAAGACCACTGAAGCTTTCTTT. Translating it yields CASSRDREKTTEAFF. Using reference TRBV5-4 and TRBJ1-1 for the parts outside the CDR3, the full variable domain is ETGVTQSPTHLIKTRGQQVTLRCSSQSGHNTVSWYQQALGQGPQFIFQYYREEENGRGNFPPRFSGLQFPNYSSELNVNALELDDSALYLCASSRDREKTTEAFFGQGTRLTVV.

This clone turned up a few times. The CDR3 here is CASSYQGGTLHF. The CDR3 region has the DNA TGTGCCAGCAGTTACCAGGGGGGAACCCTCCACTTT. The chain has TRBV6-5 and TRBJ1-6; 7 nucleotides match TRBD1. The germline V gene has CDR1 MNHEY and CDR2 SVGAGI. The CDR3 is made up of 12 amino acids. J gave up 14 bases and V 2 bases, and 3 bases lay outside the gene matches.

CDR3 region: CASSRDRSSGNTIYF. The CDR3 DNA reads TGTGCCAGCAGCCGGGACCGTAGCTCTGGAAACACCATATATTTT. The rearrangement links TRBV11-2 to TRBJ1-3; perhaps TRBD1 as D (5 bases). V was cut by 5 bases and J by 0 bases, with 11 bases left in between. Germline CDR1 SGHAT, CDR2 FQNNGV. This CDR3 contains 15 residues. Full variable domain (remainder filled in from reference TRBV11-2 and TRBJ1-3): EAGVAQSPRYKIIEKRQSVAFWCNPISGHATLYWYQQILGQGPKLLIQFQNNGVVDDSQLPKDRFSAERLKGVDSTLKIQPAKLEDSAVYLCASSRDRSSGNTIYFGEGSWLTVV.

This clone was counted a few times. The chain joins TRBV7-9 to TRBJ2-5; 7 nucleotides align to TRBD2. The CDR3 has 13 residues. Germline-derived CDR1 and CDR2 are SEHNR and FQNEAQ (reference sequence). V dropped 4 bases and J dropped 4; count of bases not matched to a gene: 3. The CDR3 DNA reads as TGTGCCAGCAGCTCGGGGGGACGAGAGACCCAGTACTTC. Amino acids: CASSSGGRETQYF.